This TCR beta chain was documented in a study of human T cells and chemical hapten exposure. Study information: Small discrepancies in pooled library volume mainly accounted for the varying TCR yields per sample. Study-wide findings and caveats: High-frequency TCRs, those above 1 in 1000, stayed the same after DPC sensitization.

The CDR3 loop spans 14 amino acids. Germline CDR1 and CDR2: SGHAT and FQNNGV. Trimming at V came to 5 bases and at J to 8 bases, leaving 7 bases not matched to a gene. With respect to this clonotype: The antigen is not known.

Before extraction, the whole blood was not fractionated, and total RNA was taken from it. The library tagged each cDNA molecule with unique molecular identifiers. Using its own MiXCR run on the 5' RACE reads, TCRdb lists one record per CDR3 protein. Of 110,000 or so distinct CDR3 sequences in the sample, roughly 18% were seen once. This clonotype was obtained from a human donor in good health. V is TRBV11-2 and J is TRBJ2-2; 8 bases align to TRBD1. The CDR3 DNA follows: TGTGCCAGCAGCCCAGGACAGGGATTTGGGGAGCTGTTTTTT. As protein: CASSPGQGFGELFF.